Following are 22 T cell receptor beta chains from one sample sequenced in a study of T cell changes during pregnancy in multiple sclerosis. Clones were read by immunoSEQ multiplex PCR, and TCRdb kept only the in-frame ones, dropping some. The table shows about 97,000 clones, with about nine tenths occurring only once. This material consisted of peripheral blood, taken in the second trimester of pregnancy. The receptors shown here come from a female donor in good health, enrolled as a control in a pregnancy study.

The chain links TRBV6-1 to TRBJ1-2; 9 bases are shared with TRBD1. The V segment lost 7 bases and the J segment 4 bases; nucleotides outside the gene matches: 7. The CDR3 spans 14 residues. The germline CDR1 and CDR2 sequences are MNHNS and SASEGT. CDR3 loop: CASNAGQGAYGYTF. DNA of the CDR3: TGTGCCAGCAATGCGGGACAGGGAGCCTATGGCTACACCTTC.

The count of this clone is one. The gene calls are TRBV5-6 and TRBJ1-2; TRBD1 might be the D (5 bases). This CDR3 region has 16 residues. Germline lookup yields CDR1 SGHDT and CDR2 YYEEEE. V was clipped by 0 bases and J by 1 base, with 13 bases between them. CDR3 residues: CASSLGGRGLNYGYTF. For the CDR3, the DNA is TGTGCCAGCAGCTTGGGGGGTAGGGGCCTTAACTATGGCTACACCTTC.

This clone appeared once. The chain employs TRBV7-2 and TRBJ2-1; TRBD2 might be the D (5 bases). The germline V gene has CDR1 SGHTA and CDR2 FQGNSA. Trimming stripped 3 bases from V and 3 bases from J, with 6 bases between. CDR3 length: 13 residues. DNA of the CDR3: TGTGCCAGCAGCTTTGGACTCTACAATGAGCAGTTCTTC. It yields the protein CASSFGLYNEQFF.

In its sample, this clone is medium-sized. The chain is built from TRBV10-2 and TRBJ2-1; tentative D call: TRBD1 (5 bases). The germline V gene encodes CDR1 WSHSY and CDR2 SAAADI. The V and J ends lost 5 bases and 7 bases respectively, with 6 bases between them. The CDR3 runs 11 residues. CDR3 in amino acids: CASSQGNEQFF. The DNA of the CDR3 is TGCGCCAGCAGTCAGGGTAATGAGCAGTTCTTC.

V usage is TRBV5-1 and J usage is TRBJ2-1, with 10 bases lining up with TRBD2. Germline V CDR1 and CDR2: SGHRS, YFSETQ. This CDR3 has 16 residues. V lost 1 base, J lost 7 bases, and 8 bases stayed unmatched. The CDR3 protein is CASSLRLAGVGNEQFF. CDR3 bases: TGCGCCAGCAGCTTGAGGCTAGCGGGAGTGGGAAATGAGCAGTTCTTC.

V gene TRBV29-1 combines with J gene TRBJ2-1; 7 nucleotides match TRBD2. J lost 2 bases, V lost 2 bases, and 6 bases had no gene match. CDR1 SQVTM and CDR2 ANQGSEA come from the germline V gene. The CDR3 totals 15 residues. The CDR3 region has the DNA TGCAGCGTTGAACTCCCGGGGAGGGCCTACAATGAGCAGTTCTTC. Protein product: CSVELPGRAYNEQFF.

This clone appeared a single time. The V gene is TRBV4-1, the J gene TRBJ1-2; D remains unclear. Germline V gene lookup returns CDR1 MGHRA and CDR2 YSYEKL. Trimming shortened V by 1 base and J by 5 bases, and 8 bases separated the two germline ends. The CDR3 consists of 13 residues. The CDR3 bases are TGCGCCAGCAGCCAAGTAGGAGTTTATGGCTACACCTTC. This sequence encodes CASSQVGVYGYTF.

The chain links TRBV18 to TRBJ1-4; 11 bases map to TRBD1. The germline V gene encodes CDR1 KGHSH and CDR2 LQKENI. The CDR3 is 15 amino acids. The V and J ends lost 3 bases and 6 bases, in that order; junction bases with no gene match: 3. The CDR3 reads CASSPGGQGDEKLFF. In DNA form, the CDR3 reads TGTGCCAGCTCACCGGGGGGACAGGGGGATGAAAAACTGTTTTTT.

The chain joins TRBV7-8 to TRBJ1-2; 7 nucleotides line up with TRBD1. This CDR3 region has 14 residues. The V gene end was trimmed by 0 bases and the J gene end by 5 bases; junction bases not matched to a gene: 3. Germline V CDR1 and CDR2: SGHVS, FQNEAQ. CDR3 residues: CASSLAVTGYGYTF. The CDR3 coding sequence is TGTGCCAGCAGCTTAGCGGTGACAGGGTATGGCTACACCTTC.

The rearrangement links TRBV7-8 to TRBJ1-3; D uncertain. V was shortened by 0 bases and J by 3 bases, with 12 bases between the two germline ends. CDR1 is SGHVS, CDR2 FQNEAQ, per germline. The length of the CDR3 is 16 residues. This CDR3 reads CASSLARGSSGNTIYF. CDR3 nucleotide sequence: TGTGCCAGCAGCTTAGCCCGGGGATCGAGTGGAAACACCATATATTTT.

This sequence joins TRBV7-9 and TRBJ2-5; D possibly corresponds to TRBD1 (6 bases). Germline loops: CDR1 SEHNR, CDR2 FQNEAQ (reference sequence). The CDR3 has 14 residues. Trimming left V 4 bases short and J 1 base short, with 10 bases between. CDR3 nucleotides: TGTGCCAGCAGCTCGGACAGCCTCCAAGAGACCCAGTACTTC. This codes for CASSSDSLQETQYF.

V is TRBV2 and J is TRBJ2-1, with 7 positions matching TRBD2. With V trimmed by 5 bases and J by 5 bases, 12 bases remained unmatched. Per germline, CDR1 SNHLY and CDR2 FYNNEI. This CDR3 has 16 amino acids. In DNA, the CDR3 is TGTGCCAGCAGTCGCGTCGGGACTACAAGAAACAATGAGCAGTTCTTC. It translates to CASSRVGTTRNNEQFF. The full variable domain, its missing parts supplied by reference TRBV2 and TRBJ2-1, is EPEVTQTPSHQVTQMGQEVILRCVPISNHLYFYWYRQILGQKVEFLVSFYNNEISEKSEIFDDQFSVERPDGSNFTLKIRSTKLEDSAMYFCASSRVGTTRNNEQFFGPGTRLTVL.

The V gene is TRBV10-3, the J gene TRBJ2-3; 11 nucleotides align to TRBD2. The ends lost 3 bases at V and 3 bases at J; junction bases unmatched: 5. The CDR3 has 16 amino acids. The V gene's germline CDR1 is ENHRY and CDR2 SYGVKD. The DNA of the CDR3 is TGTGCCATCAGTGATCTTACTAGCGGGGGTACAGATACGCAGTATTTT. As protein: CAISDLTSGGTDTQYF.

This rearrangement joins TRBV27 to TRBJ2-1; 12 bases match TRBD2. The germline gives CDR1 MNHEY, CDR2 SMNVEV (reference sequence). V trimming: 6 bases; J trimming: 9 bases; junction bases outside the gene matches: 9. This CDR3 contains 15 residues. The DNA for the CDR3 is TGTGCCAGCAGGCAAGGACTAGCGGGATGGGGTGAGCAGTTCTTC. This translates into CASRQGLAGWGEQFF.

CDR3 sequence: CASTRSMNTEAFF. As DNA, the CDR3 is TGTGCCAGCACCCGGTCTATGAACACTGAAGCTTTCTTT. The chain employs TRBV6-5 and TRBJ1-1, with no clear D. Germline values: CDR1 MNHEY, CDR2 SVGAGI. The CDR3 totals 13 residues. V gave up 7 bases and J gave up 0 bases, with 9 bases separating them.

CDR3 sequence reads: CAISELTGSGQPQHF. In DNA, the CDR3 is TGTGCCATCAGTGAGTTGACAGGGTCTGGACAGCCCCAGCATTTT. The J gene is TRBJ1-5, the V gene TRBV10-3; TRBD1 matches 7 bases. J lost 7 bases, V lost 1 base, and 7 bases had no gene match. Germline-derived CDR1 and CDR2 are ENHRY and SYGVKD. The CDR3 is 15 residues long.

The CDR3 loop reads CASSNPGQKPFYGYTF. As DNA, the CDR3 is TGTGCCAGCAGTAATCCGGGACAAAAACCTTTCTATGGCTACACCTTC. The gene calls are TRBV7-9 and TRBJ1-2, with D possibly TRBD1 on 6 matching bases. CDR1 SEHNR and CDR2 FQNEAQ come from the germline V gene (reference sequence). Trimming left V 6 bases short and J 4 bases short, with 21 bases between. The CDR3 spans 16 residues. The whole variable domain, remainder taken from reference TRBV7-9 and TRBJ1-2, is DTGVSQNPRHKITKRGQNVTFRCDPISEHNRLYWYRQTLGQGPEFLTYFQNEAQLEKSRLLSDRFSAERPKGSFSTLEIQRTEQGDSAMYLCASSNPGQKPFYGYTFGSGTRLTVV.

The V gene is TRBV5-6, the J gene TRBJ1-3; weak D call: TRBD1 (6 bases). Germline V CDR1 and CDR2: SGHDT, YYEEEE. The CDR3 is 14 amino acids. V lost 4 bases, J lost 4 bases, and 12 bases lay in between. The CDR3 DNA is TGTGCCAGCAGCCCTGGACAGTTAGGAAACACCATATATTTT. It specifies CASSPGQLGNTIYF. Full variable domain (remainder filled in from reference TRBV5-6 and TRBJ1-3): DAGVTQSPTHLIKTRGQQVTLRCSPKSGHDTVSWYQQALGQGPQFIFQYYEEEERQRGNFPDRFSGHQFPNYSSELNVNALLLGDSALYLCASSPGQLGNTIYFGEGSWLTVV.

The chain links TRBV6-5 to TRBJ1-2, with TRBD1 identical over 9 bases. CDR1 is MNHEY, CDR2 SVGAGI, per germline. J gave up 8 bases and V 6 bases, and 4 bases lay outside the gene matches. The CDR3 runs to 12 residues. Here the CDR3 reads CASSPGQGGYTF. CDR3 DNA sequence: TGTGCCAGCAGCCCGGGACAGGGAGGCTACACCTTC.

The chain combines TRBV2 with TRBJ2-1, with TRBD1 matching 10 bases. V gave up 6 bases and J gave up 7 bases; unmatched junction bases: 6. From germline, CDR1 is SNHLY and CDR2 FYNNEI. This CDR3 is built from 14 residues. Here the CDR3 reads CASRLGQGRNEQFF. The CDR3 coding sequence is TGTGCCAGCAGGTTGGGACAGGGGAGGAATGAGCAGTTCTTC. Drawing the rest from reference TRBV2 and TRBJ2-1, the complete variable domain is EPEVTQTPSHQVTQMGQEVILRCVPISNHLYFYWYRQILGQKVEFLVSFYNNEISEKSEIFDDQFSVERPDGSNFTLKIRSTKLEDSAMYFCASRLGQGRNEQFFGPGTRLTVL.

V is TRBV4-1 and J is TRBJ2-7; 11 bases align to TRBD1. This CDR3 region has 15 residues. CDR1 and CDR2 (germline): MGHRA, YSYEKL. Trimming at V came to 4 bases and at J to 3 bases, leaving 5 bases not matched to a gene. The CDR3 reads CASSRGTGGYYEQYF. For the CDR3, the DNA is TGCGCCAGCAGCCGCGGGACAGGGGGTTACTACGAGCAGTACTTC.

CDR3 residues: CASSYHPPRAKNIQYF. DNA for the CDR3: TGTGCCAGCAGTTACCACCCACCACGGGCCAAAAACATTCAGTACTTC. The J gene is TRBJ2-4, the V gene TRBV6-5; D not certain. This CDR3 is 16 amino acids long. Germline CDR1 MNHEY, CDR2 SVGAGI. Trimming pared 2 bases from V and 1 base from J, leaving 12 bases between.